Detailed here is one T cell receptor beta chain. The sample is drawn from a study of shared clonotypes between healthy human individuals. Sequenced by immunoSEQ multiplex PCR; TCRdb stores in-frame clones only, minus some. Of 2.3 million or so clones in the sample, more than 80% were seen once. Donors were healthy HIV-negative adults without recent acute infections or vaccinations. Splitting the CD4+ cells yielded a CD45RA+ naive subset and a CD45RA-negative memory subset. The receptor comes from a young man in good health. Some clones in this sample may be carry-over from other donors' samples. The sample taken for sequencing was naive CD4+ T cells from PBMCs. The subset: CD45RA+ positively selected.

DNA for the CDR3: TGTGCCAGCAGCTTAGAGGGACAGGGTCAAAGGGCCCAGTACTTC. This gives the protein CASSLEGQGQRAQYF. V is TRBV7-6 and J is TRBJ2-5; TRBD1 matches at 9 bases. The germline gives CDR1 SGHVS, CDR2 FNYEAQ. This CDR3 is 15 amino acids long. V lost 1 base and J lost 9; bases outside the gene matches: 9.